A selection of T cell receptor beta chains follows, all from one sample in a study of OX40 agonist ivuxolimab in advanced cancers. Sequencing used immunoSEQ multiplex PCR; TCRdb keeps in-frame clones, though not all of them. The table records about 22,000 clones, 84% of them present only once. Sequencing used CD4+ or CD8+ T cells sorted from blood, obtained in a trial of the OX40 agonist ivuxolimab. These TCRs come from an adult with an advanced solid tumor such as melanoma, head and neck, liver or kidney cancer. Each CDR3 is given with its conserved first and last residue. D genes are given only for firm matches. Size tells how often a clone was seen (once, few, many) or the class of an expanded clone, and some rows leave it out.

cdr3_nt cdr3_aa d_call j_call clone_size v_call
TGCGCCAGCAGCTCGTGGACAGGAGACCAAGAGACCCAGTACTTC CASSSWTGDQETQYF TRBD1 TRBJ2-5 - TRBV5-1
TGTGCCAGCAGCTTAGAGCAGGGTCATGAGACCCAGTACTTC CASSLEQGHETQYF - TRBJ2-5 - TRBV7-9
TGTGCCAGCAGCGGACCGGGACGCAGCTCCTACAATGAGCAGTTCTTC CASSGPGRSSYNEQFF - TRBJ2-1 - TRBV5-5
TGTGCCAGCAGTTTATCGGCCGGGGTCAACACTGAAGCTTTCTTT CASSLSAGVNTEAFF - TRBJ1-1 - TRBV28
TGTGCCAGCAGCTTGCAGGTTTACGAGCAGTACTTC CASSLQVYEQYF - TRBJ2-7 - TRBV5-6
TGTGCCAGCACTAGACAGGGAGGTATAATAGAAGCTTTCTTT CASTRQGGIIEAFF TRBD1 TRBJ1-1 - TRBV19
TGTGCCAGCAGTTTAAGCAGCATCTCCGGGGAGCTGTTTTTT CASSLSSISGELFF - TRBJ2-2 - TRBV27
TGTGCCAGTAGCTATAGTACCGGGGGTGAGCAGTTCTTC CASSYSTGGEQFF - TRBJ2-1 few TRBV19
TGCGCCAGCAGCTCAGGACGGACATATAGCAATCAGCCCCAGCATTTT CASSSGRTYSNQPQHF - TRBJ1-5 once TRBV5-1
TGTGCCAGCAGCTCCCGACTGGCGGGAGCGGGCGGTGAGCAGTTCTTC CASSSRLAGAGGEQFF TRBD2 TRBJ2-1 - TRBV7-2
TGCGCCAGCAGCCCACAACCGGGACTAGCGGGAGGTTACGAGCAGTACTTC CASSPQPGLAGGYEQYF TRBD2 TRBJ2-7 - TRBV4-1
TGCAGCGTTGTTCCGGGACTAGCGATTTACGAGCAGTACTTC CSVVPGLAIYEQYF TRBD2 TRBJ2-7 - TRBV29-1
TGTGCCTGGACTAGCGGGACCTACTCCCGGGAGCTGTTTTTT CAWTSGTYSRELFF TRBD2 TRBJ2-2 - TRBV30
TGTGCCAGCAGTTTCCGACCAGATTACGAGCAGTACTTC CASSFRPDYEQYF - TRBJ2-7 - TRBV27
TGTGCCAGCAGTCCACTAGGGGGGACAGCCTACGAGCAGTACTTC CASSPLGGTAYEQYF - TRBJ2-7 - TRBV6-5
TGCGCCAGCATGCGTAACTGGGGTTCTCAGCCCCAGCATTTT CASMRNWGSQPQHF - TRBJ1-5 - TRBV10-2
TGTGCCAGCAGCCCGGGGCCTGAGCAGTTCTTC CASSPGPEQFF - TRBJ2-1 - TRBV11-2
TGTGCTAGTGGTTTGCCGGAGGGTGGAGGCGAGCAGTACTTC CASGLPEGGGEQYF - TRBJ2-7 - TRBV12-5
TGTGCCTGGAGGGGGAGTAATGAGCAGTTCTTC CAWRGSNEQFF - TRBJ2-1 - TRBV30
TGTGCCAGCAGCGCACAGTTTTACAATGAGCAGTTCTTC CASSAQFYNEQFF - TRBJ2-1 - TRBV6-5
TGTGCCAGCAGCCTAGGGGCAAGCAATCAGCCCCAGCATTTT CASSLGASNQPQHF - TRBJ1-5 once TRBV7-9
TGCGCCAGCAGCCTAGGGCTCAGGCTCACAGATACGCAGTATTTT CASSLGLRLTDTQYF - TRBJ2-3 - TRBV5-1
TGTGCCAGCAGTTCACGGGACAGGGGACTGTCCAAAGAGACCCAGTACTTC CASSSRDRGLSKETQYF TRBD1 TRBJ2-5 - TRBV27
TGTGCCAGTAGTCTACAGGGACAAGGCAATGGCTACACCTTC CASSLQGQGNGYTF - TRBJ1-2 - TRBV19
TGTGCCAGCAGTTTCTCGGGGACTAGGTCCTACGAGCAGTACTTC CASSFSGTRSYEQYF TRBD2 TRBJ2-7 - TRBV28
TGTGCCAGCAGTGAAGGGCAGGGTTTTGACGAGCAGTACTTC CASSEGQGFDEQYF - TRBJ2-7 - TRBV6-1
TGTGCCAGCACCTCGACCGGACGTACAGATACGCAGTATTTT CASTSTGRTDTQYF - TRBJ2-3 - TRBV27
TGTGCCAGCAGTTCCGGGACTAGCGGGAATACTCGGGGGCAGTATTTT CASSSGTSGNTRGQYF TRBD2 TRBJ2-3 - TRBV27
TGTGCCAGCAGTGAAGTAGGCGGGAATGGAGTCAATGAGCAGTTCTTC CASSEVGGNGVNEQFF - TRBJ2-1 - TRBV6-4
TGTGCCAGCAGTTTATGGGCGGGAGGGACAGATACGCAGTATTTT CASSLWAGGTDTQYF TRBD2 TRBJ2-3 - TRBV27
TGTGCCAGCAGTTTAGGAGGCGGGAGAGACGATGAGCAGTTCTTC CASSLGGGRDDEQFF TRBD2 TRBJ2-1 - TRBV27
TGTGCCAGCAGCTCCGACATTGGGGAGACCCAGTACTTC CASSSDIGETQYF - TRBJ2-5 - TRBV28
TGCGCCAGCAGCCAAACAGGGGATGGCTACACCTTC CASSQTGDGYTF TRBD1 TRBJ1-2 - TRBV4-1
TGCAGCGTTGAAGGAGCGGAAGGAACCTACGAGCAGTACTTC CSVEGAEGTYEQYF - TRBJ2-7 - TRBV29-1
TGCGCCAGCAGCCAAGGCGTTAGCGGGAGCGCAGATACGCAGTATTTT CASSQGVSGSADTQYF TRBD2 TRBJ2-3 - TRBV4-1
TGTGCCAGCAGCCAAGAACTAGCGGGAGTTAGGAATGAGCAGTTCTTC CASSQELAGVRNEQFF TRBD2 TRBJ2-1 - TRBV14